The next 10 T cell receptor beta chains were all read from a single sample in a study of T-cell memory formation after mild COVID-19. TCRdb independently ran MiXCR on the 5' RACE reads; one entry per CDR3 protein. The sample records 400,000 to 500,000 distinct CDR3 sequences, around 18% being singletons. What was sequenced was PBMCs or a T cell subset sorted from them (not recorded which). These receptors were collected from an adult woman who had mild COVID-19 (a few samples of this study predate the infection). Cell type and time point are not known.

This clonotype was observed a handful of times. This chain uses TRBV29-1 with TRBJ2-1; no clear D gene. The CDR3 sequence is 14 residues long. CDR1 is SQVTM, CDR2 ANQGSEA, per germline. Trimming removed 3 bases from V and 3 bases from J, with 12 bases in between. Here the CDR3 DNA reads TGCAGCGTTGAGGTCTTTAGTGACTACAATGAGCAGTTCTTC. Residues: CSVEVFSDYNEQFF.

The chain recombines TRBV5-1 with TRBJ2-1; TRBD1 might be the D (6 bases). The V end was cut by 4 bases, the J end by 4 bases, with 15 bases between. Germline V gene sequence: CDR1 SGHRS, CDR2 YFSETQ. The length of the CDR3 is 15 residues. The CDR3: CASSVADRRYNEQFF. CDR3 DNA: TGCGCCAGCAGCGTCGCGGACAGACGATACAATGAGCAGTTCTTC.

For the CDR3, the DNA is TGTGCCAGCAAACCCTCCGGGACAGGGTTCAATCAGCCCCAGCATTTT. Translated, it gives CASKPSGTGFNQPQHF. The rearrangement uses TRBV27 and TRBJ1-5; 9 bases fit TRBD1. This CDR3 contains 16 residues. Germline CDR1 is MNHEY and CDR2 is SMNVEV (reference sequence). With 7 bases clipped from V and 3 bases from J, the junction kept 10 bases outside the gene matches.

This clonotype was observed a few times. V usage is TRBV4-1 and J usage is TRBJ1-4, with D possibly matching TRBD1 (5 bases). The germline CDR1 and CDR2 sequences are MGHRA and YSYEKL. The length of the CDR3 is 15 residues. With 5 bases removed from V and 7 bases from J, the gap between germline ends came to 17 bases. CDR3 in DNA: TGCGCCAGCAGCTTTCGACAGTTTGGGAGTGAAAAACTGTTTTTT. Translating it yields CASSFRQFGSEKLFF.

This clonotype was seen repeatedly, ten times or more. The genes are TRBV15 and TRBJ1-5, with a possible D match to TRBD1 (5 bases). V lost 9 bases and J 0 bases, leaving 9 bases between the germline ends. This CDR3 contains 13 residues. The germline gives CDR1 LNHNV, CDR2 YYDKDF (reference sequence). The CDR3 coding sequence is TGTGCCACGACAGCGTATAGCAATCAGCCCCAGCATTTT. Translation: CATTAYSNQPQHF.

The genes are TRBV4-1 and TRBJ1-6; D is unresolved. With 3 bases removed from V and 0 bases from J, the gap between germline ends came to 12 bases. The CDR3 runs to 17 residues. Germline V gives CDR1 MGHRA, CDR2 YSYEKL. CDR3 loop: CASSHRSLSSYNSPLHF. DNA of the CDR3: TGCGCCAGCAGCCATAGGTCGTTGAGCTCCTATAATTCACCCCTCCACTTT.

Written as DNA, the CDR3 is TGTGCCTGGAAAAGCGGGGGGAAATACAATGAGCAGTTCTTC. Protein: CAWKSGGKYNEQFF. The rearrangement joins TRBV30 to TRBJ2-1; TRBD2 agrees at 9 bases. This CDR3 has 14 amino acids. V lost 4 bases, J lost 4 bases, and 5 bases stayed unmatched. Germline V gene lookup returns CDR1 GTSNPN and CDR2 SVGIG (reference sequence).

The chain links TRBV7-9 to TRBJ2-5; 9 nucleotides agree with TRBD1. After removal of 4 bases from V and 0 bases from J, the junction contained 6 bases not matched to a gene. This CDR3 comprises 16 residues. Germline CDR1 reads SEHNR; CDR2 reads FQNEAQ (reference sequence). The DNA for the CDR3 is TGTGCCAGCAGCTCTACCGGGACAGGGAACCAAGAGACCCAGTACTTC. It is translated as CASSSTGTGNQETQYF.

V is TRBV7-2 and J is TRBJ2-5, with 16 bases matching TRBD2. The CDR3 extends over 17 amino acids. J lost 4 bases, V lost 4 bases, and 6 bases had no gene match. Germline CDR1 reads SGHTA; CDR2 reads FQGNSA. The CDR3 protein is CASSSGLAGGLGETQYF. CDR3 DNA sequence: TGTGCCAGCAGCTCGGGACTAGCGGGGGGGTTAGGAGAGACCCAGTACTTC.

This rearrangement joins TRBV5-4 to TRBJ2-2; 7 bases agree with TRBD1. V shed 8 bases, J shed 5 bases, and the junction held 18 bases outside the gene matches. The germline CDR1 and CDR2 sequences are SGHNT and YYREEE (reference sequence). The CDR3 spans 17 residues. In DNA, the CDR3 is TGTGCCAGTCAAGCAGGGGGAGCGTGGGCCGGTACCGGGGAGCTGTTTTTT. As protein: CASQAGGAWAGTGELFF.